This entry lists 25 T cell receptor beta chains sequenced from one sample in a study of read filtering for tumor transcriptome and immune sequencing. From roughly 390 ng of RNA, a library with molecular barcoded alpha/delta and beta/gamma adaptors was made. TCRdb reprocessed the reads with MiXCR, giving one entry per CDR3 protein. Seen here are 130,000 or so distinct CDR3 sequences, approximately 13% observed once, and the top ten hold around 8.2%. Sequencing used a population of CD138-negative cells sorted from bone marrow. The source of these receptors is a donor older than 35 with multiple myeloma.

This clonotype showed up many times. The chain links TRBV20-1 to TRBJ1-5; D is possibly TRBD1 (6 bases). Germline V gene data show CDR1 as DFQATT and CDR2 as SNEGSKA (reference sequence). The CDR3 has 18 residues. Trimming stripped 0 bases from V and 7 bases from J, with 25 bases between. CDR3 sequence reads: CSARDPFNRAGVSQPQHF. CDR3 nucleotides: TGCAGTGCTAGAGATCCGTTTAATAGGGCAGGGGTAAGCCAGCCCCAGCATTTT.

About this clonotype itself: A read error is possible here, since a much larger clone lies one base away. This chain uses TRBV6-1 with TRBJ2-1; 9 nucleotides match TRBD2. Germline trimming cut 5 bases from V and 12 bases from J; bases unmatched to any gene: 11. The CDR3 consists of 14 residues. The germline V gene encodes CDR1 MNHNS and CDR2 SASEGT. The CDR3 here is CASSLAGVGVGQFF. DNA of the CDR3: TGTGCCAGCAGTTTAGCGGGAGTGGGGGTTGGGCAGTTCTTC.

This clonotype was seen ten or more times. The chain has TRBV5-1 and TRBJ2-7; 13 positions agree with TRBD2. Germline V gene lookup returns CDR1 SGHRS and CDR2 YFSETQ. CDR3 size: 15 residues. V trimming: 4 bases; J trimming: 7 bases; junction bases outside the gene matches: 8. This CDR3 reads CASSLGLAGVKEQYF. The CDR3 nucleotides read TGCGCCAGCAGCCTCGGACTAGCGGGAGTTAAAGAGCAGTACTTC.

This clonotype was counted at least ten times. The chain uses TRBV20-1 and TRBJ2-1; 9 nucleotides align to TRBD2. The CDR3 is 14 amino acids. The junction had 7 bases not matched to a gene; V was cut back by 3 bases and J by 7 bases. Germline lookup yields CDR1 DFQATT and CDR2 SNEGSKA (reference sequence). Here the CDR3 DNA reads TGCAGTGCTAGCTGGCTAGCGGGACCGAATGAGCAGTTCTTC. Protein: CSASWLAGPNEQFF.

This clonotype was seen a few times. Being one base from a much bigger clone, this may be a read error. This likely comes from a read error, as the CDR3 has no conserved phenylalanine or tryptophan at its end. In nucleotides, the CDR3 is TGTGCCAGCAGTTTAAGTGGGTTAGAGCAGTACTTA. Translating it yields CASSLSGLEQYL. The chain has TRBV12-3 or TRBV12-4 and TRBJ2-7; D gene unclear. CDR3 size: 12 residues. The germline V and J ends were trimmed by 2 bases and 7 bases, with 9 bases remaining between them.

This clonotype was recorded a few times. V gene TRBV5-4 combines with J gene TRBJ2-7; D is tentatively TRBD1 or TRBD2 (5 bases each). V was pared by 4 bases and J by 5 bases, with 13 bases between. This CDR3 is 13 amino acids long. From germline, CDR1 is SGHNT and CDR2 YYREEE (reference sequence). The CDR3 bases are TGTGCCAGCAGCCCAGGGTTCGGGGACGAGCAGTACTTC. This gives the protein CASSPGFGDEQYF.

This sequence joins TRBV20-1 and TRBJ2-1; 13 bases align to TRBD2. With 4 bases clipped from V and 4 bases from J, the junction kept 1 base outside the gene matches. CDR3 size: 14 residues. Looked up from germline, CDR1 is DFQATT and CDR2 is SNEGSKA (reference sequence). The CDR3 loop reads CSAKGLAGYNEQFF. DNA of the CDR3: TGCAGTGCTAAGGGACTAGCGGGATACAATGAGCAGTTCTTC.

Note on this clonotype: This clone may be a read error of a much larger clone one base away. The CDR3 nucleotides are TGCGGTGCTAGGAATAGCGGGAGATCCGATACGCAGTATTTT. Translation: CGARNSGRSDTQYF. This chain links TRBV20-1 with TRBJ2-3, with TRBD2 matching over 9 bases. There are 14 residues in the CDR3. Looked up from germline, CDR1 is DFQATT and CDR2 is SNEGSKA (reference sequence).

The chain links TRBV12-3 or TRBV12-4 to TRBJ2-5; D is uncertain. CDR3 length equals 13 residues. Trimming took off 3 bases at V and 5 bases at J, with 10 bases between the two ends. CDR3 amino acids: CASSFGRVETQYF. CDR3 nucleotide sequence: TGTGCCAGCAGTTTTGGTAGAGTGGAGACCCAGTACTTC.

As for this clonotype: A single base separates this from a much larger clone, so it may be a read error. This chain uses TRBV4-1 with TRBJ2-7; possibly TRBD1 for D (9 bases). The germline V gene encodes CDR1 MGHRA and CDR2 YSYEKL. The CDR3 covers 15 residues. The CDR3 DNA sequence: TGCTCCAGCAGCGGGGGACAGGGATATTCCTACGAGCAGTACTTC. This gives the protein CSSSGGQGYSYEQYF.

This clonotype has at least ten counts. The chain is built from TRBV6-6 and TRBJ1-6; 8 nucleotides align to TRBD1. The trim removed 6 bases at V and 8 bases at J, leaving 6 bases unmatched. The CDR3 loop spans 14 amino acids. The germline CDR1 and CDR2 sequences are MNHNY and SVGAGI (reference sequence). As DNA, the CDR3 is TGTGCCAGCAGAGAGACAGGGGAAGATTCACCCCTCCACTTT. This codes for CASRETGEDSPLHF.

V usage is TRBV3-1 and J usage is TRBJ2-7; a possible D gene is TRBD2 (6 bases). CDR1 and CDR2 from the germline V gene are LGHDT and YNNKEL (reference sequence). This CDR3 contains 16 residues. V was cut by 4 bases and J by 1 base, with 17 bases left in between. CDR3 amino acids: CASSPVVAEGSYEQYF. CDR3 in DNA: TGTGCCAGCAGCCCGGTGGTAGCGGAGGGGTCCTACGAGCAGTACTTC.

Only a few counts were recorded for this clonotype. V and J are TRBV20-1 and TRBJ2-1; D gene unclear. The CDR3 extends over 14 amino acids. Germline V gene sequence: CDR1 DFQATT, CDR2 SNEGSKA (reference sequence). The V end lost 1 base, the J end lost 8 bases, and 15 bases lay between the germline ends. The CDR3 nucleotides are TGCAGTGCTAGAGCCCCCGGGTTCGAGGATGAGCAGTTCTTC. This sequence encodes CSARAPGFEDEQFF.

This clonotype was seen at least ten times. V is TRBV20-1 and J is TRBJ1-1; D call uncertain. CDR1 is DFQATT, CDR2 SNEGSKA, per germline (reference sequence). V lost 6 bases and J 8 bases, leaving 16 bases between the germline ends. This CDR3 contains 12 residues. The CDR3 loop reads CSASNFVYEAFF. CDR3 nucleotides: TGCAGTGCGTCGAATTTCGTCTACGAAGCTTTCTTT.

This clonotype appeared many times. The chain uses TRBV6-5 and TRBJ1-4, with 7 bases identical to TRBD1. Germline V CDR1 and CDR2: MNHEY, SVGAGI. The length of the CDR3 is 14 residues. V was clipped by 7 bases and J by 7 bases; unmatched bases: 9. This CDR3 reads CASKYRGGGEKLFF. For the CDR3, the DNA is TGTGCCAGCAAATACAGGGGCGGTGGTGAAAAACTGTTTTTT.

In its sample, this clonotype was seen many times. The rearrangement uses TRBV19 and TRBJ2-7; D gene uncertain. The CDR3 totals 15 residues. Germline CDR1 and CDR2: LNHDA and SQIVND (reference sequence). The V gene lost 2 bases and the J gene lost 0 bases, with 11 bases spanning the gap. CDR3 loop: CASSISEQSSYEQYF. The CDR3 DNA sequence: TGTGCCAGTAGTATAAGCGAACAAAGCTCCTACGAGCAGTACTTC.

This clonotype was counted ten times or more. V gene TRBV7-2 combines with J gene TRBJ2-6; D may be TRBD1 (5 bases). Germline V lookup: CDR1 SGHTA, CDR2 FQGNSA. The CDR3 sequence is 17 residues long. The germline V and J ends were trimmed by 5 bases and 0 bases, with 14 bases remaining between them. The CDR3 loop reads CASSLDSLSSGANVLTF. CDR3 DNA sequence: TGTGCCAGCAGCCTTGACAGCTTGAGCTCTGGGGCCAACGTCCTGACTTTC.

This clonotype has only a few counts. Germline is not matched at one junction end, which may reflect a read error. This chain joins TRBV7-9 and TRBJ1-1; D call uncertain. This CDR3 has 14 residues. Germline lookup yields CDR1 SEHNR and CDR2 FQNEAQ (reference sequence). In DNA, the CDR3 is TGTGCCAGCGGGGTTGGACCAATGAACACTGAAGCTTCCTTT. This sequence encodes CASGVGPMNTEASF.

About this clonotype: It may be a read error: a sequence one base away is much more abundant. This chain links TRBV4-3 with TRBJ2-6; TRBD2 matches 7 bases. CDR3 length equals 19 residues. Germline V CDR1 and CDR2: LGHNA, YSLEER. The CDR3 bases are TGCGCCAGCAGCCAAGATCGGCGGGACTACATCTCTGGGGCCAACGTCCTGGCTTTC. This translates into CASSQDRRDYISGANVLAF.

This clonotype was detected a few times. This chain uses TRBV11-3 with TRBJ2-2; 14 nucleotides align to TRBD2. The CDR3 runs to 17 residues. Trimming took 6 bases from V and 2 from J; bases not matched to a gene: 5. In germline, CDR1 is SGHNT, CDR2 YENEEA. The CDR3 spells CASSSGLAGGNTGELFF. CDR3 DNA: TGTGCCAGCAGTTCCGGACTAGCGGGAGGAAACACCGGGGAGCTGTTTTTT.

As regards this clonotype: One junction end does not reproduce the germline sequence, and a read error may be involved. The chain uses TRBV5-1 and TRBJ1-1; 7 bases are a match to TRBD1. The CDR3 totals 16 residues. Germline-derived CDR1 and CDR2 are SGHRS and YFSETQ. CDR3 in DNA: TGCGCCAGCGGCTTGGGGGTGACAGGGCGAGGCACTGAAGCTTTCTTT. It translates to CASGLGVTGRGTEAFF.

This clonotype was observed a handful of times. A much larger clonotype is one base distant, so this may be a read error. CDR3 residues: CASSLEVGAYPQFF. The CDR3 region has the DNA TGCGCCAGCAGCTTGGAAGTCGGCGCCTATCCGCAGTTCTTC. The rearrangement uses TRBV5-1 and TRBJ2-1; D is unclear. Germline V gene data show CDR1 as SGHRS and CDR2 as YFSETQ. The CDR3 has 14 amino acids. Trimming stripped 0 bases from V and 12 bases from J, with 16 bases between.

The chain carries TRBV7-2 and TRBJ2-7; 9 bases agree with TRBD2. The CDR3 length is 14 residues. The V segment lost 5 bases and the J segment 7 bases; nucleotides outside the gene matches: 9. Germline CDR1 reads SGHTA; CDR2 reads FQGNSA. The CDR3 DNA follows: TGTGCCAGCAGCCGGATTAGCGGGAGTAATGAGCAGTACTTC. Translating it yields CASSRISGSNEQYF.

This clonotype was counted ten times or more. The chain recombines TRBV5-1 with TRBJ2-5; either TRBD1 or TRBD2 may fit D (5 bases each). Germline values: CDR1 SGHRS, CDR2 YFSETQ. V was shortened by 0 bases and J by 3 bases, with 9 bases between the two germline ends. The CDR3 consists of 14 residues. The CDR3 spells CASSLEGRKETQYF. In DNA form, the CDR3 reads TGCGCCAGCAGCTTGGAGGGACGGAAAGAGACCCAGTACTTC.

This clonotype was seen a handful of times. The rearrangement joins TRBV20-1 to TRBJ2-7, with TRBD1 matching 9 bases. Losses at the gene ends were 7 bases for V and 6 bases for J; bases not matched to a gene: 13. Germline V lookup: CDR1 DFQATT, CDR2 SNEGSKA (reference sequence). The CDR3 totals 14 residues. CDR3 DNA sequence: TGCAGTGTTGATACAGGGGGCAGCATGGGCGAGCAGTACTTC. Residues: CSVDTGGSMGEQYF.